This T cell receptor beta chain appears in the sequencing data of a study of blood T cell repertoires in COVID-19 (TCRdb year 2020). Notes on the research overall: Samples covering the acute and convalescent phases of COVID-19 were provided by collaborators in the United States, Italy and Spain. Deeply sampled blood TCRbeta repertoires from subjects exposed to, actively infected with, or recovered from COVID-19 were included in the dataset. A freely available public database, intended as a resource for researchers studying the immune response to SARS-CoV-2, is where the repertoires were released. The samples were drawn from two sources: the first 160 participants of the ongoing ImmuneRACE study, and approximately 1,300 subjects contributed by 6 global collaborators. Where available, HLA class I and class II types were taken from metadata supplied by the sample provider and were not determined by assay-based typing. The material from the prospective study consisted of cDNA or gDNA derived from T cells, B-cell-depleted T cells, or PBMCs. The sample metadata nearly always contained a de-identified subject ID, COVID-19 status, age in years and sex.

Reading the germline V gene (reference sequence) gives CDR1 SGHNT and CDR2 YYREEE. The CDR3 measures 13 amino acids from cysteine to phenylalanine. CDR3 DNA only is kept here, 39 bases in frame from base 1. Trimming at the junction amounts to 4 bases on V and 1 base on J, and the germline ends lie 9 bases apart. The immunoSEQ Assay, a bias-controlled multiplex PCR, was used to amplify TCRbeta CDR3 regions from genomic DNA. The source study handled its data this way. Within the assay, amplification of reference gene primers was used to estimate how many nucleated cells each sample contained. To quantify the absolute abundance of each unique TCRbeta CDR3 rearrangement, sequence reads were collapsed and filtered. For each sample, productive Simpson clonality was calculated as the square root of Simpson's diversity index across productive rearrangements. TCRdb limited this immuneACCESS table to in-frame rearrangements with V and J called. A share of clones is missing; checked studies link under half to unresolved V genes, and the rest is unexplained. V and J calls and clone size are copied from that table; D and trimming were computed from the DNA. In this sample the table shows around 470,000 clones, roughly nine tenths of which occur a single time. The top ten constitute roughly 0.84% of the sample.

About this clone: Which antigen it targets is not known. No base quality information exists; no much larger clone differs at one position.

At one collaborating source in Seattle, patients were enrolled during active infection and were followed longitudinally through the course of disease. Collaborating institutions collected whole blood in K2EDTA tubes following their own protocols. Collaborator samples were shipped for TCRbeta analysis as frozen whole blood, isolated PBMCs, or DNA extracted from either sample type. What the research found in general, with its limitations: Clinical and demographic metadata were provided uncurated, with the amount varying by source and participant.

The sequence is built from TRBV5-4 and TRBJ2-7, with TRBD2 as a weak D call on 5 bases. The sequence was collected from a man younger than 35 with COVID-19, enrolled during active disease. Input material: peripheral blood. For the CDR3, the sequence is CASSPGDSYEQYF. At the DNA level, the sequence is TGTGCCAGCAGCCCCGGGGATTCCTACGAGCAGTACTTC.